The 7 T cell receptor beta chains below were found in one sample sequenced in a study of T cell clonality in common variable immunodeficiency. Clones were sequenced by immunoSEQ multiplex PCR, and TCRdb holds only the in-frame ones, with some missing. Recorded here are around 47,000 clones, none singletons. The sequenced sample consisted of peripheral blood mononuclear cells. All receptors come from a person aged 18-70 years in good health.

At least ten counts were recorded for this clone. CDR3 in amino acids: CAWSVLNWLGGGPGKGYEQYF. CDR3 bases read: TGTGCCTGGAGTGTACTGAACTGGTTAGGAGGAGGGCCCGGGAAGGGGTACGAG. The chain recombines TRBV30 with TRBJ2-7, with D tentatively TRBD2 (6 bases). The DNA ends 3 residues before the CDR3 does, and the rest of the CDR3 is filled in from the germline J gene. CDR3 length equals 21 residues. V was cut by 0 bases and J by 4 bases, with 34 bases left in between. Germline CDR1 and CDR2: GTSNPN and SVGIG (reference sequence).

This clone has at least ten counts. The CDR3 end is not reached by the read, which stops 3 residues before it; the germline J gene fills it in. The V and J genes are TRBV7-8 and TRBJ2-7; 12 bases map to TRBD2. Trimming took 6 bases from V and 2 from J; bases not matched to a gene: 11. In germline, CDR1 is SGHVS, CDR2 FQNEAQ. There are 17 residues in the CDR3. The CDR3: CASRGGTRTSGTYEQYF. CDR3 bases read: TGTGCCAGCAGAGGGGGAACAAGGACTAGCGGGACCTACGAG.

In its sample, this clone was seen many times. Read data end 3 residues before the CDR3 end; the end is taken from the germline J gene. V gene TRBV11-2 combines with J gene TRBJ1-3; D call uncertain. The germline gives CDR1 SGHAT, CDR2 FQNNGV. There are 13 residues in the CDR3. V was clipped by 5 bases and J by 4 bases, with 9 bases between them. The sequenced part of the CDR3 DNA is TGTGCCAGCAGCCGACTACAGGGAAACACC. It encodes CASSRLQGNT. The complete CDR3 reads CASSRLQGNTIYF.

This clone was observed at least ten times. The read comes to an end 3 residues before the CDR3 does, leaving the germline J gene to fill in the end. The chain couples TRBV19 to TRBJ1-5, with D unresolved. Germline V gene data show CDR1 as LNHDA and CDR2 as SQIVND (reference sequence). There are 14 residues in the CDR3. V was pared by 3 bases and J by 3 bases, with 9 bases between. The CDR3 reads CASSMGSFNQPQHF. The sequenced part of the CDR3 DNA is TGTGCCAGTAGTATGGGCAGCTTCAATCAGCCC.

This clone has ten or more counts. The read terminates 3 residues ahead of where the CDR3 ends, so the germline J gene completes it. This chain joins TRBV29-1 and TRBJ1-3; D unresolved. The CDR3 sequence is 13 residues long. V was pared by 4 bases and J by 4 bases, with 11 bases between. Germline V gene sequence: CDR1 SQVTM, CDR2 ANQGSEA. CDR3 DNA, as far as it was read: TGCAGCGTTGGCCCCCAGTCGGGAAACACC. Protein product: CSVGPQSGNT. The full CDR3 protein reads CSVGPQSGNTIYF.

This clone was detected ten times or more. The CDR3 end is not reached by the read, which stops 3 residues before it; the germline J gene fills it in. The chain couples TRBV20-1 to TRBJ2-7; unclear D gene. The CDR3 spans 15 residues. Germline CDR1 reads DFQATT; CDR2 reads SNEGSKA (reference sequence). The V end lost 3 bases, the J end lost 0 bases, and 15 bases lay between the germline ends. The CDR3 reads CSARILLVGSYEQYF. The sequenced part of the CDR3 DNA is TGCAGTGCTAGGATCTTGCTAGTGGGCTCCTACGAG.

This clone was counted many times. The DNA ends 3 residues before the CDR3 does, and the rest of the CDR3 is filled in from the germline J gene. The rearrangement joins TRBV6-1 to TRBJ1-1; TRBD1 is a possible D gene (5 bases). In germline, CDR1 is MNHNS, CDR2 SASEGT. There are 13 residues in the CDR3. V was clipped by 2 bases and J by 6 bases, with 10 bases between them. CDR3 DNA (partial): TGTGCCAGCAGTGAACCAGGGTCACCTGAA. As protein: CASSEPGSPE. The complete CDR3 protein is CASSEPGSPEAFF.